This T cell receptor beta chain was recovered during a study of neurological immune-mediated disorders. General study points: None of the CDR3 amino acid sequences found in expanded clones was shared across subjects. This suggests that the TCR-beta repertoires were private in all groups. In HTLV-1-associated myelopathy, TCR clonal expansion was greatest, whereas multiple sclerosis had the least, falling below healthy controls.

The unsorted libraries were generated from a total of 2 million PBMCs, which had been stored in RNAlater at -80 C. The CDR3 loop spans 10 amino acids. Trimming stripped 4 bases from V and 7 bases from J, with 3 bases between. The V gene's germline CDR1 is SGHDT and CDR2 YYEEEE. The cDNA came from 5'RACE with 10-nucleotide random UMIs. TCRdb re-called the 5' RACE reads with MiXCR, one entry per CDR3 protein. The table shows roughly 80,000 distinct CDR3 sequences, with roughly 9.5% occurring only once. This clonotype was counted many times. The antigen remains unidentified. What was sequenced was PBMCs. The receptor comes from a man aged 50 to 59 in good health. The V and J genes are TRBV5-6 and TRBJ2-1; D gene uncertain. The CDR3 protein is CASSMNEQFF. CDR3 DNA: TGTGCCAGCAGCATGAATGAGCAGTTCTTC.